This section outlines one T cell receptor beta chain sequence together with its context. CDR3 size: 15 residues. Germline V gene sequence: CDR1 LGHNA, CDR2 YSLEER. V shed 4 bases and J 0 bases; nucleotides not matched to a gene: 3. Profiling relied on immunoSEQ multiplex PCR, and the TCRdb table lists in-frame clones only, not all of them. The sample carries about 980,000 clones, more than 75% recorded once. The entry originates in a study of shared clonotypes between healthy human individuals. This rearrangement joins TRBV4-3 to TRBJ2-5, with 9 bases that match TRBD1. The source of this sequence is a man between 18 and 35 years old in good health. Sequences were obtained from memory CD4+ T cells sorted from blood. The subset: CD45RA-negative fraction. The CDR3 loop reads CASSPGQGYQETQYF. The DNA for the CDR3 is TGCGCCAGCAGCCCGGGACAGGGATACCAAGAGACCCAGTACTTC.